Listed below are T cell receptor beta chains from one sample, sequenced in a study of T cell repertoires in cytomegalovirus infection. Each CDR3 protein gets one entry after TCRdb re-called the reads with MiXCR. The sample has about 530,000 distinct CDR3 sequences, around 27% seen once. Sample: PBMCs. The receptors shown here come from a human donor in good health (CMV status not recorded). Some clones in this sample may be carry-over from other donors' samples. Each CDR3 is given with its conserved first and last residue. Each record gives: CDR3 protein, J gene, V gene.

CASTGQGSNTGELFF,TRBJ2-2,TRBV12-3/TRBV12-4
CASSLSSLSGNTIYF,TRBJ1-3,TRBV7-2
CASKEVGQPQHF,TRBJ1-5,TRBV6-2/TRBV6-3
CASSLDRGLGFNQPQHF,TRBJ1-5,TRBV7-2
CSVEGGLRTDTQYF,TRBJ2-3,TRBV29-1
CASSPAGTPQGTTYF,TRBJ2-5,TRBV5-3
CASNDRGTKETQYF,TRBJ2-5,TRBV6-2/TRBV6-3
CSVGSWNQPQHF,TRBJ1-5,TRBV29-1
CASSDRSSNQPQHF,TRBJ1-5,TRBV2
CASSKQGAGQPQHF,TRBJ1-5,TRBV6-5
CASSPRYSVDNEQFF,TRBJ2-1,TRBV19
CASSPGPPPIGEAFF,TRBJ1-1,TRBV18
CASSFRLTGNYGYTF,TRBJ1-2,TRBV5-6
CASSTGHSYEQYF,TRBJ2-7,TRBV19
CASGPGLAGSTSTDTQYF,TRBJ2-3,TRBV12-5
CASSLRDSLETQYF,TRBJ2-5,TRBV11-2
CSVEGTGEETQYF,TRBJ2-5,TRBV29-1
CASSPLMAEAFF,TRBJ1-1,TRBV12-3/TRBV12-4
CASSLGQNTQYF,TRBJ2-3,TRBV7-6
CASSSGTSGPVYQETQYF,TRBJ2-5,TRBV7-2
CASSLRGLADNEQFF,TRBJ2-1,TRBV7-2
CASSPEGPSGNTIYF,TRBJ1-3,TRBV7-2
CASSDPSRVFGEQYF,TRBJ2-7,TRBV28
CASSNYPPGTGEEKLFF,TRBJ1-4,TRBV12-3/TRBV12-4
CSASDIRNTEAFF,TRBJ1-1,TRBV20-1
CASSRGDRSPETQYF,TRBJ2-5,TRBV5-4
CASSKGIATNEKLFF,TRBJ1-4,TRBV19
CASSRRVRGFRGYTF,TRBJ1-2,TRBV5-5
CSALGLRVETQYF,TRBJ2-5,TRBV20-1
CASSRLTSGNTIYF,TRBJ1-3,TRBV6-5
CASSQEGGGNYGYTF,TRBJ1-2,TRBV4-3
CAAGYNEQFF,TRBJ2-1,TRBV10-2
CASSSLGGEGYNEQFF,TRBJ2-1,TRBV28
CASSSQRLNSGNTIYF,TRBJ1-3,TRBV7-2
CATLGGIPLNF,TRBJ2-4,TRBV4-3
CASSTLWSSYEQYF,TRBJ2-7,TRBV28
CASSPPPGLAGLDEQFF,TRBJ2-1,TRBV14
CASSIPPSGTGYTF,TRBJ1-2,TRBV19
CASSSTSGPGTQYF,TRBJ2-5,TRBV7-2
CASTSLTARDTIYF,TRBJ1-3,TRBV12-3/TRBV12-4
CASHWNAGEETQYF,TRBJ2-5,TRBV5-1
CSARGASGSNEQFF,TRBJ2-1,TRBV20-1
CASSLALGTSGKYNEQFF,TRBJ2-1,TRBV7-8
CASTPSLGVGETQYF,TRBJ2-5,TRBV7-9
CASSLVFGGIYQETQYF,TRBJ2-5,TRBV7-2
CSVESGRSNEQFF,TRBJ2-1,TRBV29-1
CASSFRLNEQFF,TRBJ2-1,TRBV11-3
CASSMFSTNIQYF,TRBJ2-4,TRBV19
CASSIGPWDTQYF,TRBJ2-3,TRBV19
CASSLESSGYTF,TRBJ1-2,TRBV12-3/TRBV12-4
CASAPTLVQPQHF,TRBJ1-5,TRBV28
CASSGRLPVSGNTIYF,TRBJ1-3,TRBV12-3/TRBV12-4
CASSLAVSSNTDTQYF,TRBJ2-3,TRBV5-1
CASRKGPNQETQYF,TRBJ2-5,TRBV28
CASRRPAVRGGYTF,TRBJ1-2,TRBV28
CASSLGLRGQNTEAFF,TRBJ1-1,TRBV11-2
CASSERQGALYYGYTF,TRBJ1-2,TRBV6-1